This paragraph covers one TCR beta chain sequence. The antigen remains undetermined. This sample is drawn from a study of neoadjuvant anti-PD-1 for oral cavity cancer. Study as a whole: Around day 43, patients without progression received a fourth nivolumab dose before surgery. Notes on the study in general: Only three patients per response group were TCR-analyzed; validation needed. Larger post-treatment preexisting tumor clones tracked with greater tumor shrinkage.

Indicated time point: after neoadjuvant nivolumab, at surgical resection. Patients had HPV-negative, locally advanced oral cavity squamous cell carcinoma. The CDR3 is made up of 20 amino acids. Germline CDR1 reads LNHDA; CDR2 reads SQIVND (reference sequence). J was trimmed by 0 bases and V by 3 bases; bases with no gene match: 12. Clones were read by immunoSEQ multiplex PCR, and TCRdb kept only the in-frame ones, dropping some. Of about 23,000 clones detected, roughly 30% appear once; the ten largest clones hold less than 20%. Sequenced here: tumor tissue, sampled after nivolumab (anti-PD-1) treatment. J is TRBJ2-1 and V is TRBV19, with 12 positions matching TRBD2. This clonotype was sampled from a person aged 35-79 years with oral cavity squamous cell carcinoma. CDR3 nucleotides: TGTGCCAGTAGTATGCTCCTGACTAGCGGGAGAGGGGGCTCCTACAATGAGCAGTTCTTC. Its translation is CASSMLLTSGRGGSYNEQFF.